Each of the 15 T cell receptor beta chains below was sequenced from the same sample in a study of CD8 T cells in Susac syndrome. Random hexamers primed reverse transcription of about 0.5 to 1 ug RNA. MiXCR, applied by TCRdb to the immunoSEQ multiplex PCR reads, yields one record per CDR3 protein. The data contain some 170,000 distinct CDR3 sequences, just under 95% of them singletons. The sequencing input was CD4+ T cells from PBMCs. These receptors were taken from a human donor with Susac syndrome.

V usage is TRBV5-1 and J usage is TRBJ1-1, with 7 bases fitting TRBD1. V lost 4 bases and J lost 5; bases outside the gene matches: 14. Germline lookup yields CDR1 SGHRS and CDR2 YFSETQ. This CDR3 comprises 16 residues. In nucleotides, the CDR3 is TGCGCCAGCAGCACAACCCTCCAGGGGGTTGGGACTGAAGCTTTCTTT. It translates to CASSTTLQGVGTEAFF.

The rearrangement joins TRBV20-1 to TRBJ2-7; D gene uncertain. The germline gives CDR1 DFQATT, CDR2 SNEGSKA (reference sequence). V lost 3 bases and J 4 bases, leaving 4 bases between the germline ends. This CDR3 has 10 residues. For the CDR3, the DNA is TGCAGTGCTAGTCTGTACGAGCAGTACTTC. Its protein is CSASLYEQYF.

This clonotype was counted a single time. The chain joins TRBV4-1 to TRBJ2-7, with TRBD2 identical over 8 bases. The V and J ends lost 3 bases and 3 bases, in that order; junction bases with no gene match: 7. The CDR3 consists of 15 residues. Germline CDR1 is MGHRA and CDR2 is YSYEKL. The DNA for the CDR3 is TGCGCCAGCAGCCACCCCAGCGGGGGCCGCTACGAGCAGTACTTC. Amino acid sequence: CASSHPSGGRYEQYF.

The V gene is TRBV27, the J gene TRBJ2-3; TRBD2 agrees at 11 bases. Germline CDR1 MNHEY, CDR2 SMNVEV (reference sequence). V shed 5 bases and J 3 bases; nucleotides not matched to a gene: 13. CDR3 length: 18 residues. This CDR3 is CASSPLILRLAGTDTQYF. DNA for the CDR3: TGTGCCAGCAGTCCGTTAATACTCCGACTAGCGGGGACAGATACGCAGTATTTT.

The chain uses TRBV28 and TRBJ1-5; 10 nucleotides match TRBD1. Germline-derived CDR1 and CDR2 are MDHEN and SYDVKM. The V gene end was trimmed by 6 bases and the J gene end by 5 bases; junction bases not matched to a gene: 7. The CDR3 spans 15 residues. The CDR3 reads CASSTAGTGDQPQHF. CDR3 nucleotide sequence: TGTGCCAGCAGCACCGCCGGGACAGGGGATCAGCCCCAGCATTTT.

This chain connects TRBV7-2 to TRBJ1-2, with 8 bases aligning to TRBD1. Germline CDR1 and CDR2: SGHTA and FQGNSA. V was clipped by 2 bases and J by 4 bases; unmatched bases: 6. The CDR3 consists of 15 residues. Here the CDR3 DNA reads TGTGCCAGCAGCTTAAGCGGACAGGGTCCCTATGGCTACACCTTC. It encodes CASSLSGQGPYGYTF.

CDR3 in DNA: TGCAGCGTTGATAATACGGGAAACTACAATGAGCAGTTCTTC. This encodes CSVDNTGNYNEQFF. V gene TRBV29-1 combines with J gene TRBJ2-1, with a weak D call TRBD2 (5 bases). Trimming took off 3 bases at V and 3 bases at J, with 12 bases between the two ends. This CDR3 region has 14 residues. Germline-derived CDR1 and CDR2 are SQVTM and ANQGSEA.

V usage is TRBV18 and J usage is TRBJ2-3; 7 bases are shared with TRBD2. V gave up 3 bases and J gave up 7 bases; unmatched junction bases: 10. Germline-derived CDR1 and CDR2 are KGHSH and LQKENI. The CDR3 is made up of 15 amino acids. Here the CDR3 reads CASSPSASGDYTQYF. The CDR3 DNA sequence: TGTGCCAGCTCACCTTCGGCTAGCGGAGACTATACGCAGTATTTT.

The chain uses TRBV4-1 and TRBJ2-7; no firm D call. Germline CDR1 and CDR2: MGHRA and YSYEKL. This CDR3 region has 15 residues. V lost 0 bases to trimming and J lost 6 bases, with 15 bases between them. CDR3 sequence (DNA): TGCGCCAGCAGCCAAGAGTATCGCCAGGCTCTCGAGCAGTACTTC. As protein: CASSQEYRQALEQYF.

This chain uses TRBV7-8 with TRBJ1-1; D gene ambiguous. The CDR3 length is 14 residues. Trimming left V 5 bases short and J 4 bases short, with 14 bases between. Germline CDR1 reads SGHVS; CDR2 reads FQNEAQ. In DNA form, the CDR3 reads TGTGCCAGCAGCCGGGTTGTGCGAGGCACTGAAGCTTTCTTT. Residues: CASSRVVRGTEAFF.

The chain has TRBV21-1 and TRBJ2-2. TRBV21-1 has pseudogene status. This CDR3 comprises 16 residues. This CDR3 reads CASSKMQCGNTGELFF. The DNA for the CDR3 is TGTGCCAGCAGCAAGATGCAGTGTGGGAACACCGGGGAGCTGTTTTTT.

The genes are TRBV28 and TRBJ2-1; D is undetermined. V lost 1 base and J lost 8, with 6 bases in between. The CDR3 runs to 12 residues. Germline values: CDR1 MDHEN, CDR2 SYDVKM. The chain's CDR3 is CASSLYVYEQFF. The CDR3 DNA sequence: TGTGCCAGCAGTTTATATGTCTATGAGCAGTTCTTC.

V usage is TRBV27 and J usage is TRBJ2-3; D gene uncertain. Germline CDR1 and CDR2: MNHEY and SMNVEV (reference sequence). V was cut by 0 bases and J by 4 bases, with 5 bases left in between. The CDR3 loop spans 13 amino acids. CDR3 in DNA: TGTGCCAGCAGTTTATCTTTGGCAGATACGCAGTATTTT. This gives the protein CASSLSLADTQYF.

This chain links TRBV9 with TRBJ1-5; D is perhaps TRBD1 (5 bases). From germline, CDR1 is SGDLS and CDR2 YYNGEE. The length of the CDR3 is 18 residues. Between the trimmed V and J ends, which lost 0 bases and 0 bases, there was a span of 16 bases. The CDR3 DNA follows: TGTGCCAGCAGCGTAGGCTTGGGGAGGGGTGTTAGCAATCAGCCCCAGCATTTT. This translates into CASSVGLGRGVSNQPQHF. Full variable domain (remainder filled in from reference TRBV9 and TRBJ1-5): DSGVTQTPKHLITATGQRVTLRCSPRSGDLSVYWYQQSLDQGLQFLIQYYNGEERAKGNILERFSAQQFPDLHSELNLSSLELGDSALYFCASSVGLGRGVSNQPQHFGDGTRLSIL.

The CDR3 DNA reads as TGCAGCGTTGCCCCAGGCGGGAGGGCCGAAGAGACCCAGTACTTC. Translation gives CSVAPGGRAEETQYF. V usage is TRBV29-1 and J usage is TRBJ2-5, with 9 bases matching TRBD2. The CDR3 contains 15 residues. V dropped 4 bases and J dropped 3; count of bases not matched to a gene: 9. The germline V gene encodes CDR1 SQVTM and CDR2 ANQGSEA.